These T cell receptor beta chains were read from a single sample in a study of long-term antiretroviral therapy in people with HIV. Profiled with immunoSEQ multiplex PCR; TCRdb holds only in-frame clones, not every one. The table shows 30,000 to 40,000 clones, with about 85% occurring only once. The material was unsorted PBMCs, obtained 1.9 years after starting antiretroviral therapy. These receptors were collected from a man aged 18 to 29 with HIV. CDR3s include the opening cysteine and the closing phenylalanine or tryptophan. A D gene is named only where the DNA matches it firmly. The listing skips clone size in some rows; elsewhere it reads once, few, many or a size class.

abundance	j_gene	v_gene	d_gene	CDR3aa	CDR3nt
-	TRBJ1-1	TRBV6-6	TRBD1	CASSLKQGVEAFF	TGTGCCAGCAGTTTAAAACAGGGGGTAGAAGCTTTCTTT
-	TRBJ1-6	TRBV6-4	-	CASSDSYGNSPLHF	TGTGCCAGCAGTGACTCCTACGGGAATTCACCCCTCCACTTT
few	TRBJ2-4	TRBV7-9	-	CASSLGQGRDIQYF	TGTGCCAGCAGCTTAGGGCAGGGGAGAGACATTCAGTACTTC
-	TRBJ1-6	TRBV5-1	TRBD1	CASKGQGNSPLHF	TGCGCCAGCAAGGGACAGGGCAATTCACCCCTCCACTTT
-	TRBJ2-5	TRBV10-3	-	CAISVSHEETQYF	TGTGCCATCAGTGTCTCACACGAAGAGACCCAGTACTTC
-	TRBJ1-4	TRBV7-9	-	CASSQVRTGTNEKLFF	TGTGCCAGCAGCCAAGTTCGCACCGGGACTAATGAAAAACTGTTTTTT
-	TRBJ1-4	TRBV5-8	-	CASSWGLGHEKLFF	TGTGCCAGCAGTTGGGGCTTAGGGCATGAAAAACTGTTTTTT
-	TRBJ2-2	TRBV27	-	CASSPHSQGSGELFF	TGTGCCAGCAGTCCCCACAGCCAGGGGTCCGGGGAGCTGTTTTTT
-	TRBJ2-6	TRBV5-6	-	CASSLPSGANVLTF	TGTGCCAGCAGCTTACCGTCTGGGGCCAACGTCCTGACTTTC
-	TRBJ2-1	TRBV5-1	TRBD1	CASSGGQYAYNEQFF	TGCGCCAGCAGCGGGGGACAGTACGCCTACAATGAGCAGTTCTTC
-	TRBJ2-3	TRBV5-4	-	CATWPVGIQDTQYF	TGTGCCACTTGGCCTGTGGGGATACAAGATACGCAGTATTTT
few	TRBJ1-6	TRBV7-9	TRBD1	CASSPDAGGSPLHF	TGTGCCAGCAGCCCCGATGCAGGGGGTTCACCCCTCCACTTT
-	TRBJ2-3	TRBV4-2	-	CASSQELVSTDTQYF	TGTGCCAGCAGCCAAGAACTAGTTAGCACAGATACGCAGTATTTT
-	TRBJ2-3	TRBV4-2	TRBD2	CASSQGQAGGPDTQYF	TGTGCCAGCAGCCAAGGGCAAGCGGGGGGTCCAGATACGCAGTATTTT
-	TRBJ1-3	TRBV30	TRBD1	CALTTGGSGNTIYF	TGTGCCTTGACGACAGGGGGCTCTGGAAACACCATATATTTT
-	TRBJ1-2	TRBV11-2	TRBD1	CASSPDRVSGYTF	TGTGCCAGCAGCCCAGACAGGGTTAGTGGCTACACCTTC
-	TRBJ1-4	TRBV4-1	-	CASSQGQEKLFF	TGCGCCAGCAGCCAGGGTCAAGAAAAACTGTTTTTT
-	TRBJ2-4	TRBV7-9	TRBD1	CASSREGQGKNIQYF	TGTGCCAGCAGCCGTGAGGGACAGGGGAAAAACATTCAGTACTTC
-	TRBJ2-2	TRBV19	-	CASSAGPGTGELFF	TGTGCCAGTAGTGCGGGCCCGGGGACCGGGGAGCTGTTTTTT
-	TRBJ2-7	TRBV5-1	-	CASSVSQVATYEQYF	TGCGCCAGCAGTGTTAGCCAGGTGGCGACGTACGAGCAGTACTTC
-	TRBJ1-2	TRBV28	TRBD1	CASSLGGQGSGYTF	TGTGCCAGCAGTCTAGGCGGACAGGGGAGCGGCTACACCTTC
-	TRBJ1-1	TRBV11-1	-	CASSLVDTEAFF	TGTGCCAGCAGCTTAGTTGACACTGAAGCTTTCTTT
-	TRBJ1-5	TRBV15	-	CATSRDFGQPQHF	TGTGCCACCAGCAGAGATTTTGGACAGCCCCAGCATTTT
few	TRBJ2-7	TRBV7-2	-	CANVKRDSYEQYF	TGTGCCAACGTAAAAAGGGACTCCTACGAGCAGTACTTC
-	TRBJ1-3	TRBV5-6	-	CASSFRSTISGNTIYF	TGTGCCAGCAGCTTTCGGTCAACGATATCTGGAAACACCATATATTTT
-	TRBJ1-4	TRBV7-8	TRBD1	CASSLGTGGEKLFF	TGTGCCAGCAGCTTAGGGACAGGGGGAGAAAAACTGTTTTTT
once	TRBJ2-3	TRBV27	-	CASAQDLSSTDTQYF	TGTGCCAGCGCGCAGGACTTGTCTAGCACAGATACGCAGTATTTT
once	TRBJ1-6	TRBV10-3	-	CAISESERGFAHNSPLHF	TGTGCCATCAGTGAGTCAGAAAGAGGGTTCGCCCATAATTCACCCCTCCACTTT
-	TRBJ1-1	TRBV2	-	CASGLGVGGTEAFF	TGTGCCAGCGGGTTGGGAGTGGGTGGCACTGAAGCTTTCTTT
-	TRBJ2-7	TRBV2	-	CASSPTYEQYF	TGTGCCAGCAGTCCTACCTACGAGCAGTACTTC
-	TRBJ1-5	TRBV5-1	-	CASSLPGMNQPQHF	TGCGCCAGCAGCTTGCCTGGGATGAATCAGCCCCAGCATTTT
once	TRBJ2-2	TRBV5-6	-	CASSFQGPGELFF	TGTGCCAGCAGCTTCCAGGGTCCCGGGGAGCTGTTTTTT
-	TRBJ2-5	TRBV7-9	TRBD2	CASSPGGRFGETQYF	TGTGCCAGCAGCCCGGGGGGGCGTTTCGGAGAGACCCAGTACTTC
once	TRBJ1-2	TRBV4-1	TRBD1	CASSQDRGQGTWNYGYTF	TGCGCCAGCAGCCAAGATCGCGGACAGGGGACCTGGAACTATGGCTACACCTTC
-	TRBJ2-3	TRBV7-2	-	CASSPWGGAGTDTQYF	TGTGCCAGCAGCCCGTGGGGGGGGGCCGGCACAGATACGCAGTATTTT